The rows below give T cell receptor beta chains drawn from one sample of a study of CD8+CD57+ T cells in acquired aplastic anemia. TCRdb independently ran MiXCR on the reads; one entry per CDR3 protein. In the table there are roughly 150,000 distinct CDR3 sequences, 40% to 55% of which are singletons. The sample taken for sequencing was sorted CD4+, CD8+, or CD8+CD57+ T cells (not recorded which) from PBMCs. These receptors were collected from a human donor with aplastic anemia. The CDR3 runs from the conserved cysteine through the conserved F or W. The D gene is left open where the match is weak. The size field is filled for only some rows; it gives once, few, many or a size class.

v_gene: TRBV10-3; j_gene: TRBJ1-2; abundance: few; d_gene: TRBD1; CDR3nt: TGTGCCATCATTCCCGACGGACAGGAATCGACCTACACCTTC; CDR3aa: CAIIPDGQESTYTF
v_gene: TRBV9; j_gene: TRBJ2-5; abundance: many; d_gene: -; CDR3nt: TGTGCCAGCAGCGTAACCCCAGGGGAATCGGCCGAGACCCAGTACTTC; CDR3aa: CASSVTPGESAETQYF
v_gene: TRBV20-1; j_gene: TRBJ1-2; abundance: many; d_gene: -; CDR3nt: TGCAGTGCTAGAGGCCTCATAGCCCGCGGCTATGGCTACACCTTC; CDR3aa: CSARGLIARGYGYTF
v_gene: TRBV19; j_gene: TRBJ1-5; abundance: -; d_gene: -; CDR3nt: TGTGCCAGTAGTATGGGCGCCGTGAACAATCAGCCCCAGCATTTT; CDR3aa: CASSMGAVNNQPQHF
v_gene: TRBV5-1; j_gene: TRBJ2-7; abundance: -; d_gene: TRBD2; CDR3nt: TGCGCCAGCAGCTTGGGACTAGCGGGGGGCTACGAGCAGTACTTC; CDR3aa: CASSLGLAGGYEQYF
v_gene: TRBV15; j_gene: TRBJ1-2; abundance: -; d_gene: -; CDR3nt: TGTGCCACCAGCGGCGAAAGGGTAAACTATGGCTACACCTTC; CDR3aa: CATSGERVNYGYTF
v_gene: TRBV9; j_gene: TRBJ1-6; abundance: -; d_gene: TRBD1; CDR3nt: TGTGCCAGCAGCGTAGGGGACAGGGTACCCCTCCACTTT; CDR3aa: CASSVGDRVPLHF
v_gene: TRBV6-2/TRBV6-3; j_gene: TRBJ1-1; abundance: many; d_gene: -; CDR3nt: TGTGCCAGCAGTTACTCGCGGACCTTGAACACTGAAGCTTTCTTT; CDR3aa: CASSYSRTLNTEAFF
v_gene: TRBV19; j_gene: TRBJ1-2; abundance: -; d_gene: TRBD1; CDR3nt: TGTGCCAGTAGTATCAAGACAGGGGGCTATGGCTACACCTTC; CDR3aa: CASSIKTGGYGYTF
v_gene: TRBV6-1; j_gene: TRBJ1-2; abundance: once; d_gene: -; CDR3nt: TGTGCCAGCAGTGAAGCGGTTGGGGTTCGAGGCTACACCTTC; CDR3aa: CASSEAVGVRGYTF
v_gene: TRBV7-9; j_gene: TRBJ2-5; abundance: -; d_gene: -; CDR3nt: TGTGCCAGCAGCTCCTATAAATACGAGACCCAGTACTTC; CDR3aa: CASSSYKYETQYF
v_gene: TRBV10-3; j_gene: TRBJ1-5; abundance: -; d_gene: -; CDR3nt: TGTGCCGGCAGTTATGGGGGGGCGAGCAGCAATCAGCCCCAGCATTTT; CDR3aa: CAGSYGGASSNQPQHF